The next 28 T cell receptor beta chains were all read from a single sample in a study of tumor-infiltrating lymphocytes in localized non-small cell lung cancer. Generated by immunoSEQ multiplex PCR, the TCRdb table keeps only in-frame clones and is missing some. The top ten hold under 6.5% of the sample, which has tens of thousands of clones, approximately 64% seen once. The sequencing input was lung tumor tissue. The source of these receptors is a human donor with non-small cell lung cancer.

Written as DNA, the CDR3 is TGTGCCAGCAGCCAAGGTCCGGCCTACGAGCAGTACTTC. Translation gives CASSQGPAYEQYF. This rearrangement joins TRBV14 to TRBJ2-7; D gene ambiguous. Trimming stripped 1 base from V and 2 bases from J, with 6 bases between. The germline V gene encodes CDR1 SGHDN and CDR2 FVKESK. CDR3 length equals 13 residues. The full variable domain, its missing parts supplied by reference TRBV14 and TRBJ2-7, is EAGVTQFPSHSVIEKGQTVTLRCDPISGHDNLYWYRRVMGKEIKFLLHFVKESKQDESGMPNNRFLAERTGGTYSTLKVQPAELEDSGVYFCASSQGPAYEQYFGPGTRLTVT.

This chain uses TRBV19 with TRBJ2-7; 7 bases line up with TRBD2. This CDR3 comprises 17 residues. After removal of 3 bases from V and 6 bases from J, the junction contained 17 bases not matched to a gene. From germline, CDR1 is LNHDA and CDR2 SQIVND (reference sequence). As DNA, the CDR3 is TGTGCCAGTAGTATTCGCGCCGGGGGGTTACAGTTAGTCGAGCAGTACTTC. It translates to CASSIRAGGLQLVEQYF.

This clone was detected a few times. CDR3 sequence reads: CASSLGDMNTEAFF. The CDR3 DNA reads TGTGCCAGCAGCTTAGGGGACATGAACACTGAAGCTTTCTTT. The chain recombines TRBV7-9 with TRBJ1-1; maybe TRBD1 (6 bases). Germline values: CDR1 SEHNR, CDR2 FQNEAQ (reference sequence). This CDR3 spans 14 amino acids. The germline V and J ends were trimmed by 1 base and 0 bases, with 6 bases remaining between them.

This chain links TRBV7-2 with TRBJ2-5; D could derive from TRBD1 or TRBD2 (6 bases each). The end of the DNA fits TRBJ2-7 better, so the J call may be wrong. The CDR3 is 16 amino acids. Germline CDR1 reads SGHTA; CDR2 reads FQGNSA. CDR3 nucleotide sequence: TGTGCCAGCAGCTTAGCCGGGGGCGGGACCCAATACGAGCAGTACTTC. Protein sequence: CASSLAGGGTQYEQYF.

This rearrangement joins TRBV5-1 to TRBJ2-5, with 9 positions matching TRBD1. Germline CDR1 reads SGHRS; CDR2 reads YFSETQ. This CDR3 has 15 residues. Losses at the gene ends were 2 bases for V and 0 bases for J; bases not matched to a gene: 2. The CDR3 here is CASSFGQGHQETQYF. The CDR3 bases are TGCGCCAGCAGCTTTGGACAGGGGCACCAAGAGACCCAGTACTTC. Complete variable domain (other parts from reference TRBV5-1 and TRBJ2-5): KAGVTQTPRYLIKTRGQQVTLSCSPISGHRSVSWYQQTPGQGLQFLFEYFSETQRNKGNFPGRFSGRQFSNSRSEMNVSTLELGDSALYLCASSFGQGHQETQYFGPGTRLLVL.

This clone was picked up a small number of times. The V call is TRBV19, the J call TRBJ2-7; 9 nucleotides align to TRBD1. Germline V lookup: CDR1 LNHDA, CDR2 SQIVND (reference sequence). The trim removed 5 bases at V and 9 bases at J, leaving 8 bases unmatched. The CDR3 sequence is 13 residues long. CDR3 nucleotides: TGTGCCAGTAGTTGGGACAGGGAAGCGGTGCAGTACTTC. Its protein product is CASSWDREAVQYF.

The rearrangement links TRBV2 to TRBJ2-7; D gene unclear. The CDR3 totals 13 residues. Trimming removed 0 bases from V and 5 bases from J, with 8 bases in between. CDR1 SNHLY and CDR2 FYNNEI come from the germline V gene. CDR3 residues: CASSEARSDEQYF. The CDR3 coding sequence is TGTGCCAGCAGTGAAGCGAGGTCCGACGAGCAGTACTTC.

This clone is termed medium-sized. The gene calls are TRBV19 and TRBJ2-7; D gene uncertain. Trimming took off 3 bases at V and 5 bases at J, with 17 bases between the two ends. Germline CDR1 and CDR2: LNHDA and SQIVND (reference sequence). The CDR3 has 15 amino acids. CDR3 residues: CASSIAWNPWNEQYF. The CDR3, as DNA: TGTGCCAGTAGTATCGCCTGGAACCCCTGGAACGAGCAGTACTTC. Full variable domain (remainder filled in from reference TRBV19 and TRBJ2-7): DGGITQSPKYLFRKEGQNVTLSCEQNLNHDAMYWYRQDPGQGLRLIYYSQIVNDFQKGDIAEGYSVSREKKESFPLTVTSAQKNPTAFYLCASSIAWNPWNEQYFGPGTRLTVT.

The rearrangement links TRBV25-1 to TRBJ1-1; D is uncertain. This CDR3 has 14 amino acids. V was shortened by 11 bases and J by 6 bases, with 22 bases between the two germline ends. Germline CDR1 and CDR2: MGHDK and SYGVNS. The CDR3 DNA reads TGTGCCCAGCAATATTCCTATCGCTCAGCTGAAGCTTTCTTT. Translation: CAQQYSYRSAEAFF.

The V and J genes are TRBV5-4 and TRBJ2-5, with D possibly being TRBD2 (5 bases). The CDR3 length is 16 residues. V gave up 0 bases and J gave up 4 bases, with 16 bases separating them. From germline, CDR1 is SGHNT and CDR2 YYREEE (reference sequence). The CDR3: CASSLGGRQAGETQYF. In DNA, the CDR3 is TGTGCCAGCAGCTTGGGCGGTAGGCAGGCGGGAGAGACCCAGTACTTC.

This sequence joins TRBV28 and TRBJ2-1, with 8 positions matching TRBD2. With 4 bases clipped from V and 3 bases from J, the junction kept 8 bases outside the gene matches. The CDR3 covers 16 residues. CDR1 MDHEN and CDR2 SYDVKM come from the germline V gene. The CDR3 region is CASSSPSGSSYNEQFF. For the CDR3, the DNA is TGTGCCAGCAGTTCCCCAAGCGGGAGCAGCTACAATGAGCAGTTCTTC.

The genes are TRBV28 and TRBJ1-2; D is undetermined. Trimming took 2 bases from V and 4 from J, leaving 5 bases between them. CDR1 MDHEN and CDR2 SYDVKM come from the germline V gene. The CDR3 length is 12 residues. Written as DNA, the CDR3 is TGTGCCAGCAGTTTAAGCTTCTATGGCTACACCTTC. Translated, it gives CASSLSFYGYTF.

The chain joins TRBV7-2 to TRBJ2-2, with 7 bases aligning to TRBD2. Germline CDR1 SGHTA, CDR2 FQGNSA. The CDR3 length is 15 residues. With 4 bases clipped from V and 5 bases from J, the junction kept 7 bases outside the gene matches. The CDR3 DNA reads TGTGCCAGCAGCTCTGTGGGACTACCAACCGGGGAGCTGTTTTTT. Its protein is CASSSVGLPTGELFF.

CDR3 coding DNA: TGTGCCAGCAGTTTTGGGACAGACACTGAAGCTTTCTTT. Its protein product is CASSFGTDTEAFF. The chain is built from TRBV27 and TRBJ1-1; 7 nucleotides align to TRBD1. Germline CDR1 MNHEY, CDR2 SMNVEV (reference sequence). The V gene end was trimmed by 3 bases and the J gene end by 3 bases; junction bases not matched to a gene: 1. This CDR3 region has 13 residues.

This sequence joins TRBV6-4 and TRBJ2-1; D is perhaps TRBD1 (6 bases). The V end lost 1 base, the J end lost 14 bases, and 12 bases lay between the germline ends. CDR1 is MRHNA, CDR2 SNTAGT, per germline. This CDR3 is built from 12 residues. In DNA form, the CDR3 reads TGTGCCAGCAGTGACTTAGGGGGAGAAGAGTTCTTC. Amino acids: CASSDLGGEEFF.

This clone was seen more than once but under ten times. This rearrangement joins TRBV18 to TRBJ2-1, with D perhaps given as TRBD1 or TRBD2 (5 bases each). The germline V gene has CDR1 KGHSH and CDR2 LQKENI. The CDR3 is 15 residues long. Trimming took 2 bases from V and 5 from J, leaving 13 bases between them. The CDR3 is CASSPILGTDNEQFF. The CDR3 DNA sequence: TGTGCCAGCTCACCAATTCTAGGGACCGACAATGAGCAGTTCTTC. Full variable domain (remainder filled in from reference TRBV18 and TRBJ2-1): NAGVMQNPRHLVRRRGQEARLRCSPMKGHSHVYWYRQLPEEGLKFMVYLQKENIIDESGMPKERFSAEFPKEGPSILRIQQVVRGDSAAYFCASSPILGTDNEQFFGPGTRLTVL.

The V and J genes are TRBV5-1 and TRBJ1-1; 9 positions agree with TRBD1. The CDR3 is made up of 13 amino acids. The germline gives CDR1 SGHRS, CDR2 YFSETQ. V trimming: 4 bases; J trimming: 11 bases; junction bases outside the gene matches: 9. CDR3 in amino acids: CASSSTGGEGAFF. DNA of the CDR3: TGCGCCAGCAGCAGCACAGGGGGCGAAGGGGCTTTCTTT.

The chain joins TRBV2 to TRBJ1-4, with D perhaps matching TRBD1 (5 bases). Trimming shortened V by 7 bases and J by 5 bases, and 11 bases separated the two germline ends. The germline V gene encodes CDR1 SNHLY and CDR2 FYNNEI. This CDR3 is 13 amino acids long. The CDR3: CASKRGLNEKLFF. The CDR3 DNA reads TGTGCCAGCAAAAGGGGACTGAATGAAAAACTGTTTTTT. The full variable domain, with the rest looked up from reference TRBV2 and TRBJ1-4, is EPEVTQTPSHQVTQMGQEVILRCVPISNHLYFYWYRQILGQKVEFLVSFYNNEISEKSEIFDDQFSVERPDGSNFTLKIRSTKLEDSAMYFCASKRGLNEKLFFGSGTQLSVL.

The V gene is TRBV9, the J gene TRBJ1-1; perhaps TRBD1 as D (5 bases). The germline gives CDR1 SGDLS, CDR2 YYNGEE. V gave up 3 bases and J gave up 4 bases, with 10 bases separating them. This CDR3 has 13 amino acids. DNA of the CDR3: TGTGCCAGCAGCGGGTCGGGGGTCACTGAAGCTTTCTTT. It yields the protein CASSGSGVTEAFF.

This clone was detected only a few times. The chain uses TRBV19 and TRBJ2-7; D not certain. The CDR3 covers 13 residues. V was clipped by 1 base and J by 3 bases, with 7 bases between them. CDR1 is LNHDA, CDR2 SQIVND, per germline (reference sequence). The DNA for the CDR3 is TGTGCCAGTAGTATAGCAAGTGACTACGAGCAGTACTTC. Protein: CASSIASDYEQYF.

The chain has TRBV28 and TRBJ2-7, with 7 bases that match TRBD1. Per the germline V gene, CDR1 is MDHEN and CDR2 is SYDVKM. This CDR3 has 14 residues. V shed 6 bases, J shed 3 bases, and the junction held 8 bases outside the gene matches. The CDR3 bases are TGTGCCAGCAGACCACGGGACAGATACTACGAGCAGTACTTC. Residues: CASRPRDRYYEQYF.

The chain links TRBV7-9 to TRBJ1-1; no reliable D call. This CDR3 region has 14 residues. Germline CDR1 is SEHNR and CDR2 is FQNEAQ (reference sequence). Trimming shortened V by 5 bases and J by 1 base, and 11 bases separated the two germline ends. CDR3 bases: TGTGCCAGCAGCCCACTAGGAGGGAACACTGAAGCTTTCTTT. Encoded protein: CASSPLGGNTEAFF.

J is TRBJ1-1 and V is TRBV29-1; D remains ambiguous. The CDR3 runs 14 residues. Trimming took 4 bases from V and 0 from J, leaving 12 bases between them. CDR1 SQVTM and CDR2 ANQGSEA come from the germline V gene. The CDR3 region is CSVGGQRVNTEAFF. Written as DNA, the CDR3 is TGCAGCGTTGGAGGTCAACGGGTGAACACTGAAGCTTTCTTT.

The chain recombines TRBV29-1 with TRBJ2-5; no clear D. The length of the CDR3 is 13 residues. V was shortened by 4 bases and J by 1 base, with 10 bases between the two germline ends. From germline, CDR1 is SQVTM and CDR2 ANQGSEA. The CDR3 DNA sequence: TGCAGCGTTGGGCGCAGTCCCCAAGAGACCCAGTACTTC. Its protein is CSVGRSPQETQYF.

The V and J genes are TRBV7-9 and TRBJ1-4; 8 positions agree with TRBD1. Germline CDR1 is SEHNR and CDR2 is FQNEAQ (reference sequence). J was trimmed by 5 bases and V by 3 bases; bases with no gene match: 5. The CDR3 extends over 15 amino acids. CDR3: CASSFGQGSNEKLFF. Here the CDR3 DNA reads TGTGCCAGCAGCTTCGGACAGGGCTCGAATGAAAAACTGTTTTTT. The variable domain in full, completed from reference TRBV7-9 and TRBJ1-4, reads DTGVSQNPRHKITKRGQNVTFRCDPISEHNRLYWYRQTLGQGPEFLTYFQNEAQLEKSRLLSDRFSAERPKGSFSTLEIQRTEQGDSAMYLCASSFGQGSNEKLFFGSGTQLSVL.

V and J are TRBV30 and TRBJ2-6; D gene uncertain. From germline, CDR1 is GTSNPN and CDR2 SVGIG (reference sequence). Between the trimmed V and J ends, which lost 2 bases and 0 bases, there was a span of 14 bases. This CDR3 is 17 amino acids long. DNA of the CDR3: TGTGCCTGGAGTTTTGGCATTGCGAGCTCTGGGGCCAACGTCCTGACTTTC. Translated: CAWSFGIASSGANVLTF.

The V gene is TRBV2, the J gene TRBJ1-5; no definite D call. Per the germline V gene, CDR1 is SNHLY and CDR2 is FYNNEI. V was shortened by 3 bases and J by 3 bases, with 12 bases between the two germline ends. There are 15 residues in the CDR3. The chain's CDR3 is CASSEEGGNNQPQHF. The CDR3 coding sequence is TGTGCCAGCAGTGAGGAGGGAGGAAACAATCAGCCCCAGCATTTT.

The rearrangement joins TRBV7-2 to TRBJ2-7; unclear D gene. Germline loops: CDR1 SGHTA, CDR2 FQGNSA. The CDR3 has 13 amino acids. Trimming took off 5 bases at V and 2 bases at J, with 10 bases between the two ends. CDR3 nucleotides: TGTGCCAGCAGCCCCGGACCCGCCTACGAGCAGTACTTC. It is translated as CASSPGPAYEQYF.